Listed below are T cell receptor beta chains from one sample, sequenced in a study of blood T cell repertoires in COVID-19. Sequencing used immunoSEQ multiplex PCR; TCRdb keeps in-frame clones, though not all of them. Here the sample spans some 270,000 clones, roughly 88% being singletons. Input material: peripheral blood. These receptors came from a woman aged 80 or over with COVID-19, enrolled during active disease. Each CDR3 is given with its conserved first and last residue. The order of the fields is clone size, D gene, V gene, J gene, CDR3 DNA, CDR3 protein. D genes are given only for firm matches. Size is omitted from some rows. Given values are once, few, many or a class for expanded clones.

clone_size: few; d_call: .; v_call: TRBV28; j_call: TRBJ2-7; cdr3_nt: TGTGCCAGCAGTTTACCGGGGTTCGAGCAGTACTTC; cdr3_aa: CASSLPGFEQYF
clone_size: once; d_call: TRBD1; v_call: TRBV10-3; j_call: TRBJ1-2; cdr3_nt: TGTGCCATCAGTACAGGGGTGGGCGACTATGGCTACACCTTC; cdr3_aa: CAISTGVGDYGYTF
clone_size: .; d_call: .; v_call: TRBV28; j_call: TRBJ2-5; cdr3_nt: TGTGCCAGCAAGGAGGGGACAGAGACCCAGTACTTC; cdr3_aa: CASKEGTETQYF
clone_size: .; d_call: TRBD1; v_call: TRBV18; j_call: TRBJ2-7; cdr3_nt: TGTGCCAGCTCACCACGCCCTATCCAGGGGGAAGGAGGCTCCTACGAGCAGTACTTC; cdr3_aa: CASSPRPIQGEGGSYEQYF
clone_size: .; d_call: .; v_call: TRBV18; j_call: TRBJ1-1; cdr3_nt: TGTGCCAGCTCACCAGTTCAGGTAACTGAAGCTTTCTTT; cdr3_aa: CASSPVQVTEAFF
clone_size: .; d_call: TRBD2; v_call: TRBV30; j_call: TRBJ2-3; cdr3_nt: TGTGCCTGGATCAACTCCGGGACTAGCGGGGAGACCTCCACAGATACGCAGTATTTT; cdr3_aa: CAWINSGTSGETSTDTQYF
clone_size: few; d_call: .; v_call: TRBV7-9; j_call: TRBJ2-7; cdr3_nt: TGTGCCAGCAGCTTATCTTCCTACGAGCAGTACTTC; cdr3_aa: CASSLSSYEQYF
clone_size: .; d_call: .; v_call: TRBV3-1/TRBV3-2; j_call: TRBJ2-3; cdr3_nt: TGTGCCAGCAGCCACGCGCTCACAGATACGCAGTATTTT; cdr3_aa: CASSHALTDTQYF
clone_size: .; d_call: .; v_call: TRBV10-3; j_call: TRBJ1-2; cdr3_nt: TGTGCCATCAAGGGAGTTAACTATGGCTACACCTTC; cdr3_aa: CAIKGVNYGYTF
clone_size: once; d_call: TRBD2; v_call: TRBV19; j_call: TRBJ2-1; cdr3_nt: TGTGCCAGTAGCCGGGGTCTTAGCGGGGGGGCCTATGAGCAGTTCTTC; cdr3_aa: CASSRGLSGGAYEQFF
clone_size: once; d_call: TRBD1; v_call: TRBV28; j_call: TRBJ1-2; cdr3_nt: TGTGCCAGCAGTTTACGCCCTAAAGGACAGGGGATTGCCTATGGCTACACCTTC; cdr3_aa: CASSLRPKGQGIAYGYTF
clone_size: .; d_call: .; v_call: TRBV11-2; j_call: TRBJ2-1; cdr3_nt: TGTGCCAGCAGCCCGACCGAGGCGGGGCACAATGAGCAGTTCTTC; cdr3_aa: CASSPTEAGHNEQFF
clone_size: once; d_call: .; v_call: TRBV5-1; j_call: TRBJ2-6; cdr3_nt: TGCGCCAGCAGCTTGGCCCCTGTCTCTGGGGCCAACGTCCTGACTTTC; cdr3_aa: CASSLAPVSGANVLTF
clone_size: .; d_call: .; v_call: TRBV5-1; j_call: TRBJ2-1; cdr3_nt: TGCGCCAGCAGCTTCGTGACAGGAGATATCAATGAGCAGTTCTTC; cdr3_aa: CASSFVTGDINEQFF
clone_size: .; d_call: TRBD1; v_call: TRBV15; j_call: TRBJ1-5; cdr3_nt: TGTGCCACCAGCACACGGACAGGGAGCAATCAGCCCCAGCATTTT; cdr3_aa: CATSTRTGSNQPQHF
clone_size: .; d_call: TRBD1; v_call: TRBV6-5; j_call: TRBJ2-1; cdr3_nt: TGTGCCAGCGTCGGACGGGACAGGGGCTACAATGAGCAGTTCTTC; cdr3_aa: CASVGRDRGYNEQFF
clone_size: .; d_call: TRBD2; v_call: TRBV19; j_call: TRBJ2-7; cdr3_nt: TGTGCCAGTAGTGCCGTTAGCGGGGGACAATACGAGCAGTACTTC; cdr3_aa: CASSAVSGGQYEQYF
clone_size: .; d_call: .; v_call: TRBV9; j_call: TRBJ2-5; cdr3_nt: TGTGCCAGCAGCAACGGGGGATTCCAAGAGACCCAGTACTTC; cdr3_aa: CASSNGGFQETQYF
clone_size: .; d_call: .; v_call: TRBV6-6; j_call: TRBJ2-2; cdr3_nt: TGTGCCAGCAGAGACGGCGGGGCGAACACCGGGGAGCTGTTTTTT; cdr3_aa: CASRDGGANTGELFF
clone_size: .; d_call: TRBD1; v_call: TRBV19; j_call: TRBJ2-1; cdr3_nt: TGTGCCAGTCAAGCCTCCGGGACAGGGCGGAGGAATGAGCAGTTCTTC; cdr3_aa: CASQASGTGRRNEQFF
clone_size: .; d_call: .; v_call: TRBV19; j_call: TRBJ1-4; cdr3_nt: TGTGCCAGTAGTAGAGGCGGATTATTTAATGAAAAACTGTTTTTT; cdr3_aa: CASSRGGLFNEKLFF
clone_size: few; d_call: .; v_call: TRBV10-3; j_call: TRBJ2-5; cdr3_nt: TGTGCCATCACGTCCAACTCAGAGACCCAGTACTTC; cdr3_aa: CAITSNSETQYF
clone_size: once; d_call: .; v_call: TRBV30; j_call: TRBJ2-3; cdr3_nt: TGTGCCTGGAGTGTTATGGGAGTTAGCACAGATACGCAGTATTTT; cdr3_aa: CAWSVMGVSTDTQYF
clone_size: .; d_call: TRBD1; v_call: TRBV7-9; j_call: TRBJ2-1; cdr3_nt: TGTGCCAGCAGCCAGGGACAGGGCCCTTGGAATGAGCAGTTCTTC; cdr3_aa: CASSQGQGPWNEQFF
clone_size: .; d_call: TRBD1; v_call: TRBV14; j_call: TRBJ2-5; cdr3_nt: TGTGCCAGCAGCCAAGAAGGGGGGACAGGGTGGCTTGGAGAGACCCAGTACTTC; cdr3_aa: CASSQEGGTGWLGETQYF
clone_size: .; d_call: .; v_call: TRBV5-6; j_call: TRBJ1-2; cdr3_nt: TGTGCCAGCAGCTTGCCGGCAGGTTTGGGCTATGGCTACACCTTC; cdr3_aa: CASSLPAGLGYGYTF
clone_size: .; d_call: TRBD1; v_call: TRBV19; j_call: TRBJ1-5; cdr3_nt: TGTGCCAGTGAACAGGGGGCCCAGCCCCAGCATTTT; cdr3_aa: CASEQGAQPQHF
clone_size: .; d_call: TRBD1; v_call: TRBV19; j_call: TRBJ1-4; cdr3_nt: TGTGCCAGTACCCCCCGGGACAGGGGGTCTAATGAAAAACTGTTTTTT; cdr3_aa: CASTPRDRGSNEKLFF
clone_size: .; d_call: .; v_call: TRBV5-1; j_call: TRBJ2-6; cdr3_nt: TGCGCCAGCAGCGATGCGAGGGCCTCTGGGGCCAACGTCCTGACTTTC; cdr3_aa: CASSDARASGANVLTF
clone_size: .; d_call: .; v_call: TRBV3-1/TRBV3-2; j_call: TRBJ1-2; cdr3_nt: TGTGCCAGCAGCCACGACAGACCCACCTATGGCTACACCTTC; cdr3_aa: CASSHDRPTYGYTF
clone_size: .; d_call: TRBD1; v_call: TRBV6-5; j_call: TRBJ1-2; cdr3_nt: TGTGCCAGCAGGAGGCCTGACAGGGGAGGAGAAGGCTACACCTTC; cdr3_aa: CASRRPDRGGEGYTF
clone_size: .; d_call: .; v_call: TRBV6-5; j_call: TRBJ1-6; cdr3_nt: TGTGCCAGCAAACCAAGGGGTTCACCCCTCCACTTT; cdr3_aa: CASKPRGSPLHF
clone_size: .; d_call: .; v_call: TRBV3-1/TRBV3-2; j_call: TRBJ2-7; cdr3_nt: TGTGCCAGCAGCGCCTCCAGCGGGTCGAACTACGAGCAGTACTTC; cdr3_aa: CASSASSGSNYEQYF
clone_size: .; d_call: .; v_call: TRBV14; j_call: TRBJ1-6; cdr3_nt: TGTGCCAGCAGCCAAGATGGGGCAAGCTCACCCCTCCACTTT; cdr3_aa: CASSQDGASSPLHF
clone_size: .; d_call: .; v_call: TRBV11-3; j_call: TRBJ2-6; cdr3_nt: TGTGCCAGCAGCTTATTTTCACTTTCAGCCAGGCCTGGGGCCAACGTCCTGACTTTC; cdr3_aa: CASSLFSLSARPGANVLTF
clone_size: .; d_call: .; v_call: TRBV27; j_call: TRBJ1-5; cdr3_nt: TGTGCCAGCAGTCCAGCTCGGCGTGGCAGGCCTTGGGGGGGTAGCAATCAGCCCCAGCATTTT; cdr3_aa: CASSPARRGRPWGGSNQPQHF
clone_size: .; d_call: .; v_call: TRBV9; j_call: TRBJ1-1; cdr3_nt: TGTGCCAGCAGCGTAGGACAGACGAAATCGAACACTGAAGCTTTCTTT; cdr3_aa: CASSVGQTKSNTEAFF
clone_size: .; d_call: .; v_call: TRBV18; j_call: TRBJ2-1; cdr3_nt: TGTGCCAGCTCGAAAAGTACCGAGCGCTCCTACAATGAGCAGTTCTTC; cdr3_aa: CASSKSTERSYNEQFF
clone_size: .; d_call: TRBD2; v_call: TRBV28; j_call: TRBJ2-5; cdr3_nt: TGTGCCAGCAGCAGCGGGGGGGAGACCCAGTACTTC; cdr3_aa: CASSSGGETQYF
clone_size: once; d_call: .; v_call: TRBV4-1; j_call: TRBJ2-3; cdr3_nt: TGCGCCAGCAGCCAAACGAACTCTAGGGGAAATACGCAGTATTTT; cdr3_aa: CASSQTNSRGNTQYF
clone_size: .; d_call: .; v_call: TRBV7-2; j_call: TRBJ2-1; cdr3_nt: TGTGCCAGCAGCTTAGGTGGGACTGGCTACAATGAGCAGTTCTTC; cdr3_aa: CASSLGGTGYNEQFF
clone_size: .; d_call: .; v_call: TRBV5-5; j_call: TRBJ2-3; cdr3_nt: TGTGCCAGCAGCTTGGAGGTTAGCGGAACAGATACGCAGTATTTT; cdr3_aa: CASSLEVSGTDTQYF
clone_size: .; d_call: .; v_call: TRBV29-1; j_call: TRBJ1-3; cdr3_nt: TGCAGCGTTGAATACAGTACTGGAAACACCATATATTTT; cdr3_aa: CSVEYSTGNTIYF
clone_size: .; d_call: .; v_call: TRBV3-1/TRBV3-2; j_call: TRBJ2-3; cdr3_nt: TGTGCCAGCAGCCAAGCGACTTCTAGCACAGATACGCAGTATTTT; cdr3_aa: CASSQATSSTDTQYF
clone_size: once; d_call: TRBD1; v_call: TRBV27; j_call: TRBJ2-2; cdr3_nt: TGTGCCAGCACCCTGGGACAGGGAGGAATCGGGGAGCTGTTTTTT; cdr3_aa: CASTLGQGGIGELFF
clone_size: .; d_call: TRBD2; v_call: TRBV6-2/TRBV6-3; j_call: TRBJ2-5; cdr3_nt: TGTGCCAGCAGTTACTCTAGGACTAGCGGGGGGCTTCAAGAGACCCAGTACTTC; cdr3_aa: CASSYSRTSGGLQETQYF
clone_size: once; d_call: .; v_call: TRBV3-1/TRBV3-2; j_call: TRBJ2-1; cdr3_nt: TGTGCCAGCAGCCGAAGCTTGAGCTCCTACAATGAGCAGTTCTTC; cdr3_aa: CASSRSLSSYNEQFF
clone_size: .; d_call: .; v_call: TRBV24-1; j_call: TRBJ2-5; cdr3_nt: TGTGCCACCAGTCCCAGGGATGGGACCCAGTACTTC; cdr3_aa: CATSPRDGTQYF
clone_size: .; d_call: .; v_call: TRBV5-4; j_call: TRBJ1-2; cdr3_nt: TGTGCCAGCAGCCCACGGGCCCGGCGGGAGGGCTACACCTTC; cdr3_aa: CASSPRARREGYTF